This T cell receptor (beta chain) came from a study of PD-L1 blockade in urothelial cancer. As for the study in general: It was in 2014 that patients started atezolizumab at 1,200 mg intravenously every 3 weeks. Blood was subjected to analysis at 3 weeks (second dose) and 6 weeks following treatment start.

The time point was: pretreatment peripheral blood. Each PCR had synthetic TCR analog templates added to it as a spike-in. Clones were read by immunoSEQ multiplex PCR, and TCRdb kept only the in-frame ones, dropping some. The sample carries about 70,000 clones, about nine tenths recorded once. Sequenced material: PBMCs, taken around atezolizumab (anti-PD-L1) treatment. The clonotype comes from a man between 65 and 80 years old with urothelial cancer.

The CDR3 spells CASRLPSGEIYYEQYF. Here the CDR3 DNA reads TGTGCCAGCAGACTCCCTAGCGGGGAAATTTACTACGAGCAGTACTTC. The J gene is TRBJ2-7, the V gene TRBV9; TRBD2 aligns across 9 bases. CDR3 length: 16 residues. Trimming took 5 bases from V and 3 from J; bases not matched to a gene: 12. CDR1 SGDLS and CDR2 YYNGEE come from the germline V gene.